This passage covers 21 T cell receptor beta chains from one sample sequenced in a study of regulatory T cells in long-lasting Graves disease (dated by TCRdb to about 2021). The time point label of this sample denotes: persistent/refractory GD, antithyroid drugs over 5 years with positive TRAb. RNA was extracted from PBMCs in TRIzol for both TCR sequencing and RNA sequencing. To prepare the library, multiplex PCR was applied. Sequencing was performed on an Illumina HiSeq 4000. iRepertoire HTBI primers and Arm-PCR amplification of CDR3 regions were used to construct TCR beta libraries. TCRdb reprocessed the public reads (quality trimming at Q25 with fastp, clone calling with MiXCR) and kept in-frame beta chains. Merged by CDR3 protein, the rows form single entries marked with the most common genes and DNA. This sample is represented by 500,000 to 700,000 distinct CDR3 sequences; 30% of them were singletons. 40% to 50% of the sample rests with the top ten.

Sequencing used peripheral blood mononuclear cells (PBMCs), obtained when the disease was refractory, from a patient treated with antithyroid drugs. Source of these receptors: a female donor with Graves disease.

This clonotype was detected many times. The V and J genes are TRBV2 and TRBJ1-2; the D gene is possibly TRBD1 (6 bases). The germline V gene encodes CDR1 SNHLY and CDR2 FYNNEI. V was cut by 5 bases and J by 7 bases, with 11 bases left in between. This CDR3 comprises 12 residues. The CDR3 coding sequence is TGTGCCAGCAGTTCCTCGGACAGTGGCTACACCTTC. Its protein product is CASSSSDSGYTF.

The chain joins TRBV13 to TRBJ2-5; possibly TRBD2 for D (5 bases). CDR3 length: 16 residues. Germline CDR1 reads PRHDT; CDR2 reads FYEKMQ (reference sequence). Trimming stripped 0 bases from V and 2 bases from J, with 13 bases between. CDR3 bases: TGTGCCAGCAGCTTAGGGAGCGGTTGGGGTCAAGAGACCCAGTACTTC. Translation: CASSLGSGWGQETQYF.

This clonotype was seen at least ten times. V and J are TRBV12-3 or TRBV12-4 and TRBJ1-4, with 8 bases that match TRBD1. The CDR3 loop spans 14 amino acids. With 5 bases clipped from V and 6 bases from J, the junction kept 5 bases outside the gene matches. The DNA for the CDR3 is TGTGCCAGCAGTCGTCAGGGGGCGGATGAAAAACTGTTTTTT. Its translation: CASSRQGADEKLFF.

This chain connects TRBV20-1 to TRBJ2-3; TRBD2 agrees at 10 bases. Trimming cost V 8 bases and J 1 base; bases outside gene matches: 9. The CDR3 totals 15 residues. Germline assignment: CDR1 DFQATT and CDR2 SNEGSKA (reference sequence). For the CDR3, the DNA is TGCAGTTACTCCGGGACTAGCGCTTGCACAGATACGCAGTATTTT. It codes for CSYSGTSACTDTQYF.

This clonotype was seen only a few times. The chain is built from TRBV10-2 and TRBJ2-5, with D possibly being TRBD2 (5 bases). Per germline, CDR1 WSHSY and CDR2 SAAADI. Trimming stripped 4 bases from V and 5 bases from J, with 14 bases between. The CDR3 totals 14 residues. CDR3 nucleotide sequence: TGCGCCAGCAGTGTTACTAGAGGGTTTGAGACCCAGTACTTC. Amino acids: CASSVTRGFETQYF.

This clonotype was recorded a few times. V is TRBV11-2 and J is TRBJ1-1, with 11 bases aligning to TRBD1. The germline gives CDR1 SGHAT, CDR2 FQNNGV. The V segment lost 1 base and the J segment 0 bases; nucleotides outside the gene matches: 7. This CDR3 region has 18 residues. CDR3 DNA sequence: TGTGCCAGCAGCTTAGTACTGAGGGGACAGGGGGTGAACACTGAAGCTTTCTTT. It specifies CASSLVLRGQGVNTEAFF.

This clonotype showed up just once. The chain joins TRBV9 to TRBJ1-1; D is undetermined. The CDR3 spans 14 residues. Trimming removed 0 bases from V and 7 bases from J, with 13 bases in between. Germline CDR1 is SGDLS and CDR2 is YYNGEE. The CDR3 DNA is TGTGCCAGCAGCGTAGTTCCCGGGGATGGTGAAGCTTTCTTT. Its translation is CASSVVPGDGEAFF.

There are many counts of this clonotype. The chain is built from TRBV28 and TRBJ1-2; D is ambiguous. The V and J ends lost 8 bases and 5 bases respectively, with 21 bases between them. This CDR3 is built from 15 residues. Germline CDR1 reads MDHEN; CDR2 reads SYDVKM. The CDR3 reads CASRLGGLQFYGYTF. The CDR3 DNA reads TGTGCCAGCCGACTCGGCGGGCTTCAGTTTTATGGCTACACCTTC.

This clonotype was found a few times. The rearrangement links TRBV7-8 to TRBJ1-1, with TRBD1 matching 7 bases. The CDR3 totals 14 residues. With V trimmed by 5 bases and J by 1 base, 4 bases remained unmatched. Germline lookup yields CDR1 SGHVS and CDR2 FQNEAQ. CDR3 sequence: CASSKGQRNTEAFF. CDR3 nucleotides: TGTGCCAGCAGCAAGGGACAGAGGAACACTGAAGCTTTCTTT. The full variable domain, completed using reference TRBV7-8 and TRBJ1-1, is GAGVSQSPRYKVAKRGQDVALRCDPISGHVSLFWYQQALGQGPEFLTYFQNEAQLDKSGLPSDRFFAERPEGSVSTLKIQRTQQEDSAVYLCASSKGQRNTEAFFGQGTRLTVV.

The rearrangement uses TRBV28 and TRBJ1-2; 9 nucleotides line up with TRBD1. The germline CDR1 and CDR2 sequences are MDHEN and SYDVKM. V lost 6 bases to trimming and J lost 0 bases; unmatched junction nucleotides: 8. The CDR3 consists of 16 residues. The CDR3 region is CASSPPGTGSNYGYTF. CDR3 nucleotides: TGTGCCAGCAGCCCCCCCGGGACAGGGTCTAACTATGGCTACACCTTC.

The chain uses TRBV10-3 and TRBJ1-1; no reliable D call. V was cut by 7 bases and J by 0 bases, with 15 bases left in between. This CDR3 has 15 amino acids. Germline-derived CDR1 and CDR2 are ENHRY and SYGVKD. This chain's CDR3 is CAITPGGILNTEAFF. CDR3 bases: TGTGCCATCACCCCGGGAGGGATTTTGAACACTGAAGCTTTCTTT.

This clonotype was seen a handful of times. The chain carries TRBV13 and TRBJ1-1, with a possible D match to TRBD1 (6 bases). Trimming stripped 2 bases from V and 5 bases from J, with 15 bases between. This CDR3 spans 15 amino acids. CDR1 and CDR2 from the germline V gene are PRHDT and FYEKMQ (reference sequence). CDR3 DNA sequence: TGTGCCAGCAGCTTATGGGGGCGGGGGGAAACTGAAGCTTTCTTT. Protein product: CASSLWGRGETEAFF.

The rearrangement joins TRBV3-1 to TRBJ2-7; D not resolved. This CDR3 has 13 amino acids. The germline CDR1 and CDR2 sequences are LGHDT and YNNKEL (reference sequence). Trimming took off 4 bases at V and 1 base at J, with 8 bases between the two ends. The CDR3: CASSPALSYEQYF. The CDR3 bases are TGTGCCAGCAGCCCAGCCCTTTCCTACGAGCAGTACTTC.

This clonotype appeared many times. The chain is built from TRBV2 and TRBJ1-2; 8 bases fit TRBD1. The V segment lost 7 bases and the J segment 2 bases; nucleotides outside the gene matches: 6. Germline V CDR1 and CDR2: SNHLY, FYNNEI. This CDR3 is built from 14 residues. The CDR3 DNA sequence: TGTGCCAGCATACCGAGACAGGGGAACTATGGCTACACCTTC. Translated, it gives CASIPRQGNYGYTF.

CDR3 sequence reads: CSAVQGNTGELFF. The CDR3 DNA sequence: TGCAGCGCCGTACAGGGGAACACCGGGGAGCTGTTTTTT. The chain links TRBV29-1 to TRBJ2-2; the D gene is possibly TRBD1 (6 bases). From germline, CDR1 is SQVTM and CDR2 ANQGSEA. This CDR3 comprises 13 residues. V was clipped by 7 bases and J by 1 base, with 10 bases between them.

This rearrangement joins TRBV18 to TRBJ1-5; a weak D match, TRBD1 (6 bases). The germline V gene encodes CDR1 KGHSH and CDR2 LQKENI. V was clipped by 2 bases and J by 1 base, with 9 bases between them. The CDR3 length is 15 residues. The CDR3 sequence is CASSPTTGSNQPQHF. Written as DNA, the CDR3 is TGTGCCAGCTCACCAACTACAGGGAGCAATCAGCCCCAGCATTTT.

This clonotype showed up just a few times. The chain links TRBV6-2 or TRBV6-3 to TRBJ2-2; unclear D gene. The CDR3 totals 13 residues. Per germline, CDR1 MNHEY and CDR2 SVGEGT. Trimming removed 6 bases at V and 6 bases at J, with 11 bases between. The CDR3 sequence: CASSTVSAGELFF. CDR3 nucleotides: TGTGCCAGCAGCACCGTGAGCGCCGGGGAGCTGTTTTTT.

V is TRBV5-6 and J is TRBJ2-6; D might be TRBD2 (6 bases). Germline V gives CDR1 SGHDT, CDR2 YYEEEE. V shed 0 bases and J shed 5 bases, with 21 bases lying between them. The CDR3 length is 19 residues. CDR3: CASSLVEGGVTQRANVLTF. The CDR3 coding sequence is TGTGCCAGCAGCTTGGTGGAGGGTGGCGTAACCCAACGGGCCAACGTCCTGACTTTC.

This clonotype was counted only a few times. The rearrangement joins TRBV11-2 to TRBJ1-2; 7 bases fit TRBD1. Germline loops: CDR1 SGHAT, CDR2 FQNNGV. This CDR3 contains 18 residues. After removal of 7 bases from V and 4 bases from J, the junction contained 21 bases not matched to a gene. The CDR3 DNA is TGTGCCAGCAAACCGGGTCGGGACAGAAAGCCGAGAAGCTATGGCTACACCTTC. This encodes CASKPGRDRKPRSYGYTF.

The CDR3 DNA reads TGTGCCACCCGCCTAGTTGGGGGTGATCAGCCCCAGCATTTT. Its translation: CATRLVGGDQPQHF. The rearrangement links TRBV15 to TRBJ1-5, with a tentative D call TRBD1 (5 bases). This CDR3 has 14 residues. Between the trimmed V and J ends, which lost 8 bases and 5 bases, there was a span of 16 bases. Germline V gene data show CDR1 as LNHNV and CDR2 as YYDKDF (reference sequence).

This clonotype was detected ten times or more. This chain joins TRBV28 and TRBJ1-2; D call uncertain. The CDR3 contains 9 residues. Germline V CDR1 and CDR2: MDHEN, SYDVKM. Trimming shortened V by 6 bases and J by 10 bases, and 6 bases separated the two germline ends. CDR3 nucleotides: TGTGCCAGCAGCCCCCCCTACACCTTC. This codes for CASSPPYTF.